These 20 T cell receptor beta chains came from one sample sequenced in a study of T cell responses to AZD1222 COVID-19 vaccine. Clones were sequenced by immunoSEQ multiplex PCR, and TCRdb holds only the in-frame ones, with some missing. The table records about 150,000 clones, approximately 92% of them present only once. Material: peripheral blood, obtained 28 days after the second AZD1222 dose. The source of these receptors is an adult who received the AZD1222 COVID-19 vaccine.

This sequence joins TRBV19 and TRBJ1-5, with 7 bases identical to TRBD1. Germline V gene lookup returns CDR1 LNHDA and CDR2 SQIVND (reference sequence). This CDR3 contains 18 residues. Trimming removed 0 bases from V and 0 bases from J; junction bases left unmatched: 8. The CDR3 DNA follows: TGTGCCAGTAGTATAGATCAGGGACAGACCTTTAGCAATCAGCCCCAGCATTTT. It translates to CASSIDQGQTFSNQPQHF.

The chain carries TRBV28 and TRBJ2-7; no clear D gene. The CDR3 length is 12 residues. The germline gives CDR1 MDHEN, CDR2 SYDVKM. The V end lost 5 bases, the J end lost 2 bases, and 7 bases lay between the germline ends. The CDR3 DNA reads as TGTGCCAGCAGTGTGTCAACCTACGAGCAGTACTTC. It yields the protein CASSVSTYEQYF.

The genes are TRBV11-2 and TRBJ1-1; perhaps TRBD1 as D (6 bases). The CDR3 consists of 15 residues. With 5 bases removed from V and 0 bases from J, the gap between germline ends came to 13 bases. The V gene's germline CDR1 is SGHAT and CDR2 FQNNGV. The chain's CDR3 is CASSPQQGLNTEAFF. In nucleotides, the CDR3 is TGTGCCAGCAGCCCCCAACAGGGATTGAACACTGAAGCTTTCTTT.

V and J are TRBV30 and TRBJ1-3; D not certain. Germline V gene data show CDR1 as GTSNPN and CDR2 as SVGIG (reference sequence). With 2 bases removed from V and 4 bases from J, the gap between germline ends came to 9 bases. CDR3 length equals 13 residues. The CDR3 spells CAWSLRAGNTIYF. CDR3 nucleotides: TGTGCCTGGAGTCTGAGGGCCGGAAACACCATATATTTT.

This chain uses TRBV29-1 with TRBJ1-1; D possibly corresponds to TRBD1 (5 bases). CDR1 is SQVTM, CDR2 ANQGSEA, per germline. The CDR3 spans 12 residues. Trimming left V 7 bases short and J 4 bases short, with 13 bases between. The CDR3, as DNA: TGCAGCGCAGACAGTTTAATCACTGAAGCTTTCTTT. Its protein product is CSADSLITEAFF.

The chain links TRBV29-1 to TRBJ2-7; TRBD2 matches at 15 bases. The ends lost 7 bases at V and 2 bases at J; junction bases unmatched: 9. Germline CDR1 SQVTM, CDR2 ANQGSEA. The CDR3 is 16 residues long. This chain's CDR3 is CSAIGLAGGRAYEQYF. DNA for the CDR3: TGCAGCGCAATAGGACTAGCGGGAGGGCGTGCCTACGAGCAGTACTTC.

Only one count was recorded for this clone. CDR3 region: CASSSGQNYGYTF. In nucleotides, the CDR3 is TGTGCCAGCAGCTCCGGACAGAACTATGGCTACACCTTC. V and J are TRBV5-4 and TRBJ1-2; D is possibly TRBD1 (6 bases). The CDR3 has 13 amino acids. Germline CDR1 reads SGHNT; CDR2 reads YYREEE (reference sequence). Trimming left V 3 bases short and J 2 bases short, with 8 bases between.

V usage is TRBV11-2 and J usage is TRBJ2-7; 10 bases match TRBD2. The CDR3 consists of 14 residues. Trimming cost V 7 bases and J 6 bases; bases outside gene matches: 9. Germline-derived CDR1 and CDR2 are SGHAT and FQNNGV. The CDR3 region is CASNNLAGDIEQYF. The CDR3, as DNA: TGTGCCAGCAATAATCTAGCGGGAGATATCGAGCAGTACTTC.

The chain combines TRBV7-8 with TRBJ2-7; 7 nucleotides agree with TRBD1. Germline V CDR1 and CDR2: SGHVS, FQNEAQ. The V segment lost 5 bases and the J segment 2 bases; nucleotides outside the gene matches: 9. The CDR3 consists of 15 residues. CDR3 amino acids: CASSPSRQGTYEQYF. CDR3 sequence (DNA): TGTGCCAGCAGCCCTAGCAGACAGGGTACCTACGAGCAGTACTTC.

The J gene is TRBJ2-2, the V gene TRBV15; TRBD2 matches at 14 bases. The J segment lost 3 bases and the V segment lost 6 bases, leaving 9 bases of the junction unmatched. The CDR3 loop spans 18 amino acids. CDR1 and CDR2 (germline): LNHNV, YYDKDF (reference sequence). The CDR3 spells CATRLGTSGSMDTGELFF. The CDR3 DNA is TGTGCCACCAGACTCGGGACTAGCGGGAGTATGGACACCGGGGAGCTGTTTTTT.

This clone came up a few times. The CDR3 DNA is TGTGCCAGCAGCGCGGGTCCGGCAGACCAAGAGACCCAGTACTTC. Its translation is CASSAGPADQETQYF. The rearrangement joins TRBV7-8 to TRBJ2-5, with D possibly being TRBD2 (5 bases). CDR3 length equals 15 residues. Trimming shortened V by 5 bases and J by 0 bases, and 13 bases separated the two germline ends. The germline V gene encodes CDR1 SGHVS and CDR2 FQNEAQ. Supplemented by reference TRBV7-8 and TRBJ2-5, the full variable domain reads GAGVSQSPRYKVAKRGQDVALRCDPISGHVSLFWYQQALGQGPEFLTYFQNEAQLDKSGLPSDRFFAERPEGSVSTLKIQRTQQEDSAVYLCASSAGPADQETQYFGPGTRLLVL.

The V and J genes are TRBV11-2 and TRBJ2-2, with D tentatively TRBD1 (7 bases). Trimming removed 0 bases at V and 3 bases at J, with 17 bases between. There are 18 residues in the CDR3. Germline values: CDR1 SGHAT, CDR2 FQNNGV. This CDR3 is CASSLEGGRDRYTGELFF. CDR3 nucleotides: TGTGCCAGCAGCTTAGAGGGGGGTCGGGACAGATACACCGGGGAGCTGTTTTTT.

The CDR3: CASSPQSSGSGKTQYF. CDR3 bases: TGTGCCAGCTCACCACAGTCTAGCGGGAGTGGGAAGACCCAGTACTTC. The V gene is TRBV18, the J gene TRBJ2-5, with TRBD2 matching 10 bases. Germline assignment: CDR1 KGHSH and CDR2 LQKENI. With V trimmed by 1 base and J by 6 bases, 8 bases remained unmatched. The CDR3 runs 16 residues.

The J gene is TRBJ2-7, the V gene TRBV7-2; D is ambiguous. The CDR3 consists of 14 residues. Germline CDR1 is SGHTA and CDR2 is FQGNSA. V was cut by 1 base and J by 1 base, with 8 bases left in between. DNA for the CDR3: TGTGCCAGCAGCTTAGTGGCTCCTTCCTACGAGCAGTACTTC. Translated: CASSLVAPSYEQYF.

The rearrangement links TRBV6-5 to TRBJ2-1; maybe TRBD1 (5 bases). Trimming removed 7 bases at V and 9 bases at J, with 16 bases between. This CDR3 spans 13 amino acids. The germline V gene has CDR1 MNHEY and CDR2 SVGAGI. Written as DNA, the CDR3 is TGTGCCAGCAATTGGGGCCTAGAAGGTGAGCAGTTCTTC. This encodes CASNWGLEGEQFF.

The V call is TRBV24-1, the J call TRBJ2-7, with a possible D match to TRBD1 (6 bases). The V end lost 3 bases, the J end lost 3 bases, and 14 bases lay between the germline ends. The CDR3 contains 15 residues. Germline CDR1 and CDR2: KGHDR and SFDVKD. The CDR3 region is CATSDPRTAIYEQYF. DNA of the CDR3: TGTGCCACCAGTGATCCCAGGACAGCAATCTACGAGCAGTACTTC.

The rearrangement joins TRBV7-7 to TRBJ2-7; 9 bases are shared with TRBD2. The germline CDR1 and CDR2 sequences are SSHAT and FNYEAQ (reference sequence). CDR3 size: 15 residues. The V segment lost 0 bases and the J segment 3 bases; nucleotides outside the gene matches: 3. CDR3 amino acids: CASSLAAGGGYEQYF. The CDR3 DNA is TGTGCCAGCAGCTTAGCTGCGGGAGGGGGCTACGAGCAGTACTTC.

This clone was counted once. The gene calls are TRBV7-9 and TRBJ2-5; D remains ambiguous. Trimming took 4 bases from V and 5 from J, leaving 11 bases between them. The CDR3 loop spans 13 amino acids. The germline V gene encodes CDR1 SEHNR and CDR2 FQNEAQ (reference sequence). CDR3 protein: CASSSSGRETQYF. CDR3 coding DNA: TGTGCCAGCAGCTCTAGTGGGCGGGAGACCCAGTACTTC.

This sequence joins TRBV30 and TRBJ2-3; D may be TRBD1 or TRBD2 (6 bases each). Trimming removed 4 bases from V and 2 bases from J, with 10 bases in between. Germline V CDR1 and CDR2: GTSNPN, SVGIG (reference sequence). The CDR3 sequence is 13 residues long. Here the CDR3 reads CAWIRGDTDTQYF. In nucleotides, the CDR3 is TGTGCCTGGATTAGGGGGGACACAGATACGCAGTATTTT.

The chain joins TRBV5-1 to TRBJ2-1; TRBD2 matches 8 bases. Germline loops: CDR1 SGHRS, CDR2 YFSETQ. V gave up 4 bases and J gave up 7 bases; unmatched junction bases: 7. The CDR3 contains 14 residues. CDR3 region: CASSQGTRGNEQFF. The CDR3 coding sequence is TGCGCCAGCAGCCAGGGGACTAGGGGGAATGAGCAGTTCTTC. The whole variable domain, filled in from reference TRBV5-1 and TRBJ2-1, reads KAGVTQTPRYLIKTRGQQVTLSCSPISGHRSVSWYQQTPGQGLQFLFEYFSETQRNKGNFPGRFSGRQFSNSRSEMNVSTLELGDSALYLCASSQGTRGNEQFFGPGTRLTVL.